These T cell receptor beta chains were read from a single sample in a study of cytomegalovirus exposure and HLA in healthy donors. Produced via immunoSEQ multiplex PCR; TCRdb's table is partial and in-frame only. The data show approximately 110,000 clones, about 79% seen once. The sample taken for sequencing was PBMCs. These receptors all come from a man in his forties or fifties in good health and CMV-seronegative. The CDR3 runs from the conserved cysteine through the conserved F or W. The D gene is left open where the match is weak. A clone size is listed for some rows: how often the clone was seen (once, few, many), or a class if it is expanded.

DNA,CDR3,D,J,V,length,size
TGTGCCAGCAGCCGGGGGGGTCAATATACCGGGGAGCTGTTTTTT,CASSRGGQYTGELFF,TRBD2,TRBJ2-2,TRBV5-5,15,NA
TGTGCCAGCAGCGCTGAAGCGGGGGGGACCACAGATACGCAGTATTTT,CASSAEAGGTTDTQYF,TRBD2,TRBJ2-3,TRBV9,16,NA
TGTGCCAGCAGCTCGAACCCCGGGGACAGCTATTCACCCCTCCACTTT,CASSSNPGDSYSPLHF,TRBD1,TRBJ1-6,TRBV7-2,16,NA
TGTGCCAGCAGTGAAATGGACAGGGGGGGTGAGCAGTTCTTC,CASSEMDRGGEQFF,TRBD1,TRBJ2-1,TRBV2,14,few
TGTGCCAGCAGCTTTGAGACAGGGGGCAATTCACCCCTCCACTTT,CASSFETGGNSPLHF,TRBD1,TRBJ1-6,TRBV11-2,15,few
TGTGCCAGTAGACGGACAGGTGATCAGCCCCAGCATTTT,CASRRTGDQPQHF,TRBD1,TRBJ1-5,TRBV19,13,NA
TGTGCCAGCAGCCGCCGGAGCACTCCTAATGAAAAACTGTTTTTT,CASSRRSTPNEKLFF,NA,TRBJ1-4,TRBV28,15,NA
TGTGCCAGCAGAGGCAGGGAATATATGAACACTGAAGCTTTCTTT,CASRGREYMNTEAFF,NA,TRBJ1-1,TRBV25-1,15,NA
TGTGCCAGCAGCAGAGCCCGGGTGGCCGGGGAGCTGTTTTTT,CASSRARVAGELFF,NA,TRBJ2-2,TRBV7-2,14,NA
TGTGCCAGCTCACCACCTTTCTTGCAGACAGATACGCAGTATTTT,CASSPPFLQTDTQYF,NA,TRBJ2-3,TRBV18,15,NA
TGTGCCAGCAGCCGCTCCCGGGGGGCGAATTCACCCCTCCACTTT,CASSRSRGANSPLHF,NA,TRBJ1-6,TRBV7-8,15,NA
TGTGCCAGCAGCCCTACACAGGGGGCAGGTGGAAACATTCAGTACTTC,CASSPTQGAGGNIQYF,TRBD1,TRBJ2-4,TRBV27,16,NA
TGTGCCAGCAGCCAACCCGGACAGAACACTGAAGCTTTCTTT,CASSQPGQNTEAFF,NA,TRBJ1-1,TRBV4-2,14,few
TGTGCCAGCAGCCGTACTAGCGGGGGAAAGACCCAGTACTTC,CASSRTSGGKTQYF,TRBD2,TRBJ2-5,TRBV5-4,14,once
TGTGCCAGTAGTATAGCCGACACGAATTCCTACGAGCAGTACTTC,CASSIADTNSYEQYF,NA,TRBJ2-7,TRBV19,15,NA
TGTGCCAGCAGCCCGGCCCCCGGGACAGGGCATGAAAAACTGTTTTTT,CASSPAPGTGHEKLFF,TRBD1,TRBJ1-4,TRBV5-5,16,few
TGCGCCAGCAGCTTGTCGTCGGGGGGCACTGAAGCTTTCTTT,CASSLSSGGTEAFF,NA,TRBJ1-1,TRBV5-1,14,NA
TGTGCCAGCAGTCGGACAGAACAATACGAGCAGTACTTC,CASSRTEQYEQYF,NA,TRBJ2-7,TRBV27,13,NA
TGTGCCAGCAGCAAAAGGTCGGGGAAAGAAGCTTTCTTT,CASSKRSGKEAFF,NA,TRBJ1-1,TRBV21-1,13,NA
TGTGCCATCAGTGACACTACAGGGGATGGAAACACCATATATTTT,CAISDTTGDGNTIYF,TRBD1,TRBJ1-3,TRBV10-3,15,NA
TGTGCCAGCGGGACAGGGGGTACCCCCCCCATTCAGTACTTC,CASGTGGTPPIQYF,TRBD1,TRBJ2-4,TRBV19,14,NA
TGTGCCAGCAGTACAGGGGGGAAAAATCAGCCCCAGCATTTT,CASSTGGKNQPQHF,TRBD1,TRBJ1-5,TRBV28,14,NA
TGTGCCAGCAGTCAGGGGTTGGGTCAGCCCCAGCATTTT,CASSQGLGQPQHF,NA,TRBJ1-5,TRBV28,13,NA
TGTGCCATCAGGAACCCCGGGACAGGGGTATACACCATATATTTT,CAIRNPGTGVYTIYF,TRBD1,TRBJ1-3,TRBV10-3,15,NA
TGTGCCAGCAGTGGGTTAGGGACAGAAAATGAAGCTTTCTTT,CASSGLGTENEAFF,TRBD1,TRBJ1-1,TRBV6-1,14,NA
TGTGCCAGCAGCGGGACAGGGGACTACGAGCAGTACTTC,CASSGTGDYEQYF,TRBD1,TRBJ2-7,TRBV5-4,13,few
TGTGCCAGCAGTTCCCCGGGATCAACTAATGAAAAACTGTTTTTT,CASSSPGSTNEKLFF,NA,TRBJ1-4,TRBV27,15,NA
TGTGCTAGTGTTCTTCACCACGGGGGGGACTCACAAGAGACCCAGTACTTC,CASVLHHGGDSQETQYF,TRBD2,TRBJ2-5,TRBV12-5,17,NA
TGCGCCAGCAGCCCCGGGACAGGGCAGGGCTATGGCTACACCTTC,CASSPGTGQGYGYTF,TRBD1,TRBJ1-2,TRBV5-1,15,NA
TGTGCCAGCAGCTCAGGGACTAGCGGCGAAGAGACCCAGTACTTC,CASSSGTSGEETQYF,TRBD2,TRBJ2-5,TRBV28,15,NA
TGTGCCTGGAGTGGAGGAATGTGGGGACAAGAAGCTTTCTTT,CAWSGGMWGQEAFF,NA,TRBJ1-1,TRBV30,14,NA
TGTGCCAGCAGAGAACAGGGCGGCGACTATGGCTACACCTTC,CASREQGGDYGYTF,NA,TRBJ1-2,TRBV6-5,14,NA
TGTGCCAGCAGTGACGCGGGGGTCGGCGAGGCGGATACGCAGTATTTT,CASSDAGVGEADTQYF,TRBD2,TRBJ2-3,TRBV25-1,16,NA
TGTGCCAGCAGCGTAGTGACTAGCGGGGATAATGAGCAGTTCTTC,CASSVVTSGDNEQFF,TRBD2,TRBJ2-1,TRBV9,15,NA
TGTGCCAGCAGTTTGGACACAGAGACCACTGAAGCTTTCTTT,CASSLDTETTEAFF,NA,TRBJ1-1,TRBV6-1,14,NA
TGTGCCAGTAGTATAGGACACTCTGGGGCCAACGTCCTGACTTTC,CASSIGHSGANVLTF,NA,TRBJ2-6,TRBV19,15,NA
TGTGCCAGCAGTGAAGCGGCAGGGCTGGCTTTCTTT,CASSEAAGLAFF,NA,TRBJ1-1,TRBV6-1,12,once
TGTGCCAGCAGCTTCATTAGGAACACTGAAGCTTTCTTT,CASSFIRNTEAFF,NA,TRBJ1-1,TRBV7-2,13,NA